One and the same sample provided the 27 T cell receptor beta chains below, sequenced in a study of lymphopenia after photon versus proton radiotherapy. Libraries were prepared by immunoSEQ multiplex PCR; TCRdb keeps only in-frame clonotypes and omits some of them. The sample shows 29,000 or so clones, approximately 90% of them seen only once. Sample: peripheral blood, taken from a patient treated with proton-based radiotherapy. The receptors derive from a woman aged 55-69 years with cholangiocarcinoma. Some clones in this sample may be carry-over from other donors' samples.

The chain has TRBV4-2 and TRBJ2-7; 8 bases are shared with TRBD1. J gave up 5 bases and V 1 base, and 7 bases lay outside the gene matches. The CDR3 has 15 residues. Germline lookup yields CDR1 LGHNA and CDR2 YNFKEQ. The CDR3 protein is CASSQVGQGAHEQYF. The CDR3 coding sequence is TGTGCCAGCAGCCAAGTAGGCCAGGGGGCTCACGAGCAGTACTTC.

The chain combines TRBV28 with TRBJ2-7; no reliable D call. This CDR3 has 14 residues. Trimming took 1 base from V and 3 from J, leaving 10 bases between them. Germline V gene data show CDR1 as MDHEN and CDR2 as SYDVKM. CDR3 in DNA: TGTGCCAGCAGTTTATTAGTGGAAATCTACGAGCAGTACTTC. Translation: CASSLLVEIYEQYF.

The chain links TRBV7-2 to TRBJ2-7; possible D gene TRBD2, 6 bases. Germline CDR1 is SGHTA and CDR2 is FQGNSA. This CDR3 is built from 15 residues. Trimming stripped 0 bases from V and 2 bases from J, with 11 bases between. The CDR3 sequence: CASSLAIGTPYEQYF. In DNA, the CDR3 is TGTGCCAGCAGCTTAGCCATCGGGACTCCCTACGAGCAGTACTTC.

In nucleotides, the CDR3 is TGTGCCAGCAGTGAATATGAAAAAGAGACCCAGTACTTC. Translating it yields CASSEYEKETQYF. The V and J genes are TRBV2 and TRBJ2-5; D unresolved. V dropped 2 bases and J dropped 3 bases, with 7 bases sitting between them. CDR1 and CDR2 from the germline V gene are SNHLY and FYNNEI. The CDR3 loop spans 13 amino acids. The variable domain in full, with the rest retrieved from reference TRBV2 and TRBJ2-5, is EPEVTQTPSHQVTQMGQEVILRCVPISNHLYFYWYRQILGQKVEFLVSFYNNEISEKSEIFDDQFSVERPDGSNFTLKIRSTKLEDSAMYFCASSEYEKETQYFGPGTRLLVL.

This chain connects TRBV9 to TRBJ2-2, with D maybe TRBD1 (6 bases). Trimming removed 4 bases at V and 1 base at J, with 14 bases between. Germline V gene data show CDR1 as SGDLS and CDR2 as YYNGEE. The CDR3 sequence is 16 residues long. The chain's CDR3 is CASSLRGGQNTGELFF. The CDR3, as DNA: TGTGCCAGCAGCCTTCGTGGGGGACAGAACACCGGGGAGCTGTTTTTT.

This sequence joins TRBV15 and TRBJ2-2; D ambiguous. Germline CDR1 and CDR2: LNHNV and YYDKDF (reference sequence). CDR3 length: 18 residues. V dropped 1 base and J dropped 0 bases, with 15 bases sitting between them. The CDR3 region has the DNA TGTGCCACCAGCAGAGGGAGAGGTCGGCAGGCGAACACCGGGGAGCTGTTTTTT. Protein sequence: CATSRGRGRQANTGELFF.

CDR3 in amino acids: CASSEQGQETQYF. For the CDR3, the DNA is TGTGCCAGCAGTGAACAAGGACAAGAGACCCAGTACTTC. The chain combines TRBV2 with TRBJ2-5; no definite D call. Germline-derived CDR1 and CDR2 are SNHLY and FYNNEI. The CDR3 covers 13 residues. The ends were cut back, 2 bases at V and 2 bases at J, with 6 bases in the middle.

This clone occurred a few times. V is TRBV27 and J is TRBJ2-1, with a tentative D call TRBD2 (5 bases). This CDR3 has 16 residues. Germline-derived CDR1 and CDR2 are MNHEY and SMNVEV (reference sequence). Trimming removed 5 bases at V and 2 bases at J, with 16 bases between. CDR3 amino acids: CASSPSGLRPYNEQFF. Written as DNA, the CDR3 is TGTGCCAGCAGTCCCTCCGGACTCCGACCCTACAATGAGCAGTTCTTC.

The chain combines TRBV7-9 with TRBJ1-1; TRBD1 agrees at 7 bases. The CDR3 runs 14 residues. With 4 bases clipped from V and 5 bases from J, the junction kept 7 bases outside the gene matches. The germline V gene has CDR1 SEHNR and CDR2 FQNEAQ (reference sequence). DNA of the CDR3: TGTGCCAGCAGCTCAACAGGGGATGGGACTGAAGCTTTCTTT. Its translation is CASSSTGDGTEAFF.

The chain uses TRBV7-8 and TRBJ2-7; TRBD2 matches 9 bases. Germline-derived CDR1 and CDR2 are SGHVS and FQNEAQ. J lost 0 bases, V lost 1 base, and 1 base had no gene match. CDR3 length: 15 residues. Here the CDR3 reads CASSLGRGGSYEQYF. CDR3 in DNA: TGTGCCAGCAGCTTAGGGCGGGGGGGCTCCTACGAGCAGTACTTC.

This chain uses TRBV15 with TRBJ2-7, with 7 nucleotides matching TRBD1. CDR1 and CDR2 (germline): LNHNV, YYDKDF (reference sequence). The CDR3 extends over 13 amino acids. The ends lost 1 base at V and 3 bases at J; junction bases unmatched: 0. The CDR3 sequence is CATSRGDSYEQYF. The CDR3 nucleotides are TGTGCCACCAGCAGAGGGGACAGCTACGAGCAGTACTTC.

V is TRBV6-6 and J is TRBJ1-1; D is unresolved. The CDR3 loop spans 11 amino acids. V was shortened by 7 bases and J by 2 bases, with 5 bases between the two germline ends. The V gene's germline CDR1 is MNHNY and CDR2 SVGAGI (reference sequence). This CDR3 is CASMFNTEAFF. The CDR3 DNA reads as TGTGCCAGCATGTTCAACACTGAAGCTTTCTTT.

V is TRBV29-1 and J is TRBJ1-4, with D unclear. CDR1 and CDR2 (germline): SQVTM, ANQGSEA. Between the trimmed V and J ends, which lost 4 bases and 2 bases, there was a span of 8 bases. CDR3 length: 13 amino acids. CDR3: CSVGFRTNEKLFF. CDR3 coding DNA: TGCAGCGTTGGTTTCCGGACTAATGAAAAACTGTTTTTT.

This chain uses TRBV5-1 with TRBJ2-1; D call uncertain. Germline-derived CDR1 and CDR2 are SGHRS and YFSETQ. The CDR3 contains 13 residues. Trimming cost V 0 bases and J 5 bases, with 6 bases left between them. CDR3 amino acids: CASSLEVNNEQFF. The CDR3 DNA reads TGCGCCAGCAGCTTGGAGGTCAACAATGAGCAGTTCTTC.

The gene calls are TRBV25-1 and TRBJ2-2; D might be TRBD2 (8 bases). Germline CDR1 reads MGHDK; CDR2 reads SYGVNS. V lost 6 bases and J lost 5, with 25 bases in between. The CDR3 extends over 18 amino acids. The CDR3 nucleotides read TGTGCCAGCAGGTGGGACAGCCCCCCAGCGGGGGATACCGGGGAGCTGTTTTTT. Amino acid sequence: CASRWDSPPAGDTGELFF.

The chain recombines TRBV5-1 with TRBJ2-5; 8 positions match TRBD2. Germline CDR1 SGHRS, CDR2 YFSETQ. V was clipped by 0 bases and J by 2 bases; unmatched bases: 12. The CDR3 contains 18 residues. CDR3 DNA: TGCGCCAGCAGCTTGGAAAGGAGCGGGAGAAGGAATCAAGAGACCCAGTACTTC. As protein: CASSLERSGRRNQETQYF.

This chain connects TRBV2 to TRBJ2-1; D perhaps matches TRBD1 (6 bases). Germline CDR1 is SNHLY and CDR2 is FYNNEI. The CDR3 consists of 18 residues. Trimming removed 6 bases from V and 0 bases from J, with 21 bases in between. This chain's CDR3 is CASSSTTVRGTSYNEQFF. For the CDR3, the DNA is TGTGCCAGCAGCTCGACTACCGTCAGGGGAACCTCCTACAATGAGCAGTTCTTC.

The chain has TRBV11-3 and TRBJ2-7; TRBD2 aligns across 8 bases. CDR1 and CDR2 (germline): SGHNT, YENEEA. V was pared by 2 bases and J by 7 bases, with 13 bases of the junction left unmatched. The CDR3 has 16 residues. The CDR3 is CASSLRVAGRNSEQYF. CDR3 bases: TGTGCCAGCAGCTTAAGAGTAGCGGGAAGGAACTCTGAGCAGTACTTC.

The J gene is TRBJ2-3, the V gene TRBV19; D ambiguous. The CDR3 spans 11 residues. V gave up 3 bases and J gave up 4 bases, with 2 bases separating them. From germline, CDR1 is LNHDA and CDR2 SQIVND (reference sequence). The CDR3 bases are TGTGCCAGTAGTATCGCAGATACGCAGTATTTT. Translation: CASSIADTQYF.

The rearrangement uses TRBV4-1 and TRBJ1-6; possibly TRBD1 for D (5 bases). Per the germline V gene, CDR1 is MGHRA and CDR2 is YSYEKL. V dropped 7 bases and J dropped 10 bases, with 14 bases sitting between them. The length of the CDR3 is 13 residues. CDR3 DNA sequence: TGCGCCAGCAAAGCGGGGGGTGGGTCACCCCTCCACTTT. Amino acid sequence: CASKAGGGSPLHF.

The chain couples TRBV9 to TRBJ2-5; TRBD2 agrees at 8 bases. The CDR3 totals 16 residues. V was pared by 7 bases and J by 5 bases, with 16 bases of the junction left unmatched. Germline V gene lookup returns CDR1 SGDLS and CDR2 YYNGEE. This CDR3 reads CASSPAPTGGGETQYF. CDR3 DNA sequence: TGTGCCAGCTCCCCAGCCCCGACGGGGGGGGGTGAGACCCAGTACTTC.

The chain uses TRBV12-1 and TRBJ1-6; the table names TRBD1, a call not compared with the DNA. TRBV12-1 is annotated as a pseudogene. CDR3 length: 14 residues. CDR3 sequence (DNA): TGTGCCAGCTCCCGTCGGACAGGGGGGTTAGGTCTCCACTTT. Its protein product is CASSRRTGGLGLHF.

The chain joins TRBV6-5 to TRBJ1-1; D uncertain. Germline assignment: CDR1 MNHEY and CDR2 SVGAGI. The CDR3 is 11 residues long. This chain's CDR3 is CVVWGYTEAFF. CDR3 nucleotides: TGTGTCGTGTGGGGTTACACTGAAGCTTTCTTT.

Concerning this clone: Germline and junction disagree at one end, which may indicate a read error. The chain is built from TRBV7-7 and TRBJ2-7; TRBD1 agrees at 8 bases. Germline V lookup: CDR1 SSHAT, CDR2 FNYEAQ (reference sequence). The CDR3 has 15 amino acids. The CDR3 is CASSPGTGGSYEQYF. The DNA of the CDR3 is TGTGCTAGCAGCCCCGGGACAGGAGGCTCCTACGAGCAGTACTTC.

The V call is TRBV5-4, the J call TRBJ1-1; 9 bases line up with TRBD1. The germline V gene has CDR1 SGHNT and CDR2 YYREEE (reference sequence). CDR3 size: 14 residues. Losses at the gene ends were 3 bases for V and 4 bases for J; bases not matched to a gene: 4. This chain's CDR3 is CASSWTGEATEAFF. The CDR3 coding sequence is TGTGCCAGCAGCTGGACAGGGGAGGCCACTGAAGCTTTCTTT. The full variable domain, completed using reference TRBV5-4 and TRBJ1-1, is ETGVTQSPTHLIKTRGQQVTLRCSSQSGHNTVSWYQQALGQGPQFIFQYYREEENGRGNFPPRFSGLQFPNYSSELNVNALELDDSALYLCASSWTGEATEAFFGQGTRLTVV.

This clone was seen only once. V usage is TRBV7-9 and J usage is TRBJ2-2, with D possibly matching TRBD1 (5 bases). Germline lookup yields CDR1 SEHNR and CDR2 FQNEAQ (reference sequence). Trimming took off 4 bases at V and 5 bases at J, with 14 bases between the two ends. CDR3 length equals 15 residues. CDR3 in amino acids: CASSSRQGRTGELFF. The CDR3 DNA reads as TGTGCCAGCAGCTCGAGGCAGGGAAGGACCGGGGAGCTGTTTTTT.

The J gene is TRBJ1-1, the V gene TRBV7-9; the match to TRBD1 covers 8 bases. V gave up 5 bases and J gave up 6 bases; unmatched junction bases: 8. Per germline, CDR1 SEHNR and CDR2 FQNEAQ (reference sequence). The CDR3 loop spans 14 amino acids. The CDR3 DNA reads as TGTGCCAGCAGCCGGGACAGGCCAATTTCTGAAGCTTTCTTT. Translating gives CASSRDRPISEAFF. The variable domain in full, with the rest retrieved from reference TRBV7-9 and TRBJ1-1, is DTGVSQNPRHKITKRGQNVTFRCDPISEHNRLYWYRQTLGQGPEFLTYFQNEAQLEKSRLLSDRFSAERPKGSFSTLEIQRTEQGDSAMYLCASSRDRPISEAFFGQGTRLTVV.